Detailed here is one TCR beta chain. Its antigen is as yet unknown. The sample comes from a study of blood T cells in healthy people across ages. Study results and limitations: Since the PBMCs were unsorted, naive and antigen-experienced cells could not be conclusively compared. The fall in TCR beta diversity per million T cells was roughly linear with age.

Trimming removed 6 bases at V and 8 bases at J, with 19 bases between. The CDR3 loop spans 14 amino acids. Germline V gene sequence: CDR1 MNHEY, CDR2 SVGEGT. The use of a sample-barcoded 5' primer and a J-beta primer mix characterized a second PCR of about 6 to 12 cycles. Template switching added a 12-random-nucleotide identifier to every cDNA molecule. There were at least 3 million CDR3-containing paired-end reads obtained from each sample. Each CDR3 protein gets one entry after TCRdb re-called the 5' RACE reads with MiXCR. The sample consists of about a million distinct CDR3 sequences, 30% to 40% of them appearing once.

This TCR was sampled from a man aged 18 to 30 in good health. Material: blood. The J gene is TRBJ1-2, the V gene TRBV6-2 or TRBV6-3; D may be TRBD1 (6 bases). CDR3 in amino acids: CASRNDGGHNGYTF. The CDR3 nucleotides read TGTGCCAGCAGGAACGACGGGGGGCATAACGGCTACACCTTC.